Shown below are 31 T cell receptor beta chains from a single sample sequenced in a study of patients and donors after allogeneic stem cell transplantation. From the RT-PCR reads, TCRdb called clonotypes with MiXCR, one entry per CDR3 protein. The table has 920,000 or so distinct CDR3 sequences, 15% to 20% seen once. The sample consisted of blood, either unsorted or a sorted T cell fraction (not recorded which). These receptor sequences come from a human donor who was either an allogeneic HSCT recipient or a stem cell or donor lymphocyte infusion donor (not recorded which). It is not recorded whose cells these are; they may come from a transplant donor.

V and J are TRBV7-2 and TRBJ2-3; 9 nucleotides line up with TRBD2. CDR1 and CDR2 from the germline V gene are SGHTA and FQGNSA. Germline trimming cut 3 bases from V and 4 bases from J; bases unmatched to any gene: 5. The CDR3 runs to 15 residues. The CDR3 region has the DNA TGTGCCAGCAGCTTTGATGGGACTAGCTCAGATACGCAGTATTTT. It codes for CASSFDGTSSDTQYF.

The V call is TRBV5-1, the J call TRBJ2-7; D is tentatively TRBD1 or TRBD2 (5 bases each). V was trimmed by 4 bases and J by 2 bases, leaving 16 bases between them. From germline, CDR1 is SGHRS and CDR2 YFSETQ. This CDR3 has 15 residues. The CDR3 DNA reads TGCGCCAGCAGCCCCGGGGACCTAATCCCCTACGAGCAGTACTTC. Translating it yields CASSPGDLIPYEQYF.

This clonotype was counted between two and nine times. The DNA for the CDR3 is TGTGCCAGCGACGGACTAGCGGGGGGAGGCGGGGAGCTGTTTTTT. Its protein is CASDGLAGGGGELFF. The V and J genes are TRBV12-3 or TRBV12-4 and TRBJ2-2; 14 bases align to TRBD2. This CDR3 contains 15 residues. Trimming removed 8 bases from V and 7 bases from J; junction bases left unmatched: 6.

There are a few counts of this clonotype. The V call is TRBV20-1, the J call TRBJ2-3; weak D call: TRBD2 (5 bases). CDR1 and CDR2 from the germline V gene are DFQATT and SNEGSKA (reference sequence). The CDR3 totals 14 residues. Trimming removed 1 base at V and 3 bases at J, with 11 bases between. The chain's CDR3 is CSARVLAWTDTQYF. The CDR3 DNA follows: TGCAGTGCTAGAGTATTAGCGTGGACAGATACGCAGTATTTT.

V gene TRBV6-4 combines with J gene TRBJ2-6; 9 bases are a match to TRBD1. The CDR3 length is 18 residues. The germline V gene has CDR1 MRHNA and CDR2 SNTAGT. Losses at the gene ends were 0 bases for V and 4 bases for J; bases not matched to a gene: 7. CDR3 region: CASSDSIQQGAGANVLTF. The CDR3 bases are TGTGCCAGCAGTGACTCGATCCAACAGGGGGCCGGGGCCAACGTCCTGACTTTC.

The chain recombines TRBV3-1 with TRBJ2-3; D might be TRBD2 (5 bases). This CDR3 comprises 12 residues. V gave up 3 bases and J gave up 10 bases, with 11 bases separating them. Germline V CDR1 and CDR2: LGHDT, YNNKEL (reference sequence). In nucleotides, the CDR3 is TGTGCCAGCAGCCATCAGACTAATCCGCAGTATTTT. Amino acids: CASSHQTNPQYF.

The rearrangement links TRBV12-3 or TRBV12-4 to TRBJ1-3, with 8 bases aligning to TRBD1. J was trimmed by 3 bases and V by 5 bases; bases with no gene match: 6. This CDR3 comprises 15 residues. DNA of the CDR3: TGTGCCAGCAGTACACAGGGGGGGCTTGGAAACACCATATATTTT. This encodes CASSTQGGLGNTIYF.

This chain connects TRBV5-1 to TRBJ1-6, with no clear D. Germline V gene lookup returns CDR1 SGHRS and CDR2 YFSETQ. The CDR3 sequence is 15 residues long. The V gene lost 0 bases and the J gene lost 9 bases, with 13 bases spanning the gap. CDR3 sequence reads: CASSLGGIGRSPLHF. The CDR3 coding sequence is TGCGCCAGCAGCTTGGGCGGTATAGGACGTTCACCCCTCCACTTT.

The CDR3 nucleotides read TGCAGCGTACAGACAGCGGGCAATCAGCCCCAGCATTTT. Its protein product is CSVQTAGNQPQHF. The rearrangement links TRBV29-1 to TRBJ1-5; perhaps TRBD1 as D (5 bases). Trimming removed 6 bases from V and 2 bases from J, with 11 bases in between. From germline, CDR1 is SQVTM and CDR2 ANQGSEA. The CDR3 is 13 amino acids. Complete variable domain (other parts from reference TRBV29-1 and TRBJ1-5): SAVISQKPSRDICQRGTSLTIQCQVDSQVTMMFWYRQQPGQSLTLIATANQGSEATYESGFVIDKFPISRPNLTFSTLTVSNMSPEDSSIYLCSVQTAGNQPQHFGDGTRLSIL.

Only a few counts were recorded for this clonotype. This chain joins TRBV4-3 and TRBJ1-6, with D possibly TRBD1 on 5 matching bases. CDR1 and CDR2 from the germline V gene are LGHNA and YSLEER. Trimming left V 3 bases short and J 2 bases short, with 14 bases between. The CDR3 totals 17 residues. The CDR3 DNA follows: TGCGCCAGCAGCCATGATCAGGGAGACCCCTATAATTCACCCCTCCACTTT. This translates into CASSHDQGDPYNSPLHF.

The chain couples TRBV21-1 to TRBJ2-1; the listed D gene, TRBD2, was not tested against the DNA. TRBV21-1 is noted as a pseudogene. CDR3 length: 16 residues. CDR3 nucleotide sequence: TGTGCCAGCAGCAGCCCCGGGACTAGATTCTGCAATGAGCAGTTCTTC. It is translated as CASSSPGTRFCNEQFF.

This clonotype was seen a few times. This rearrangement joins TRBV20-1 to TRBJ1-4; D is ambiguous. V shed 2 bases and J shed 3 bases, with 10 bases lying between them. Germline V lookup: CDR1 DFQATT, CDR2 SNEGSKA (reference sequence). The CDR3 consists of 14 residues. CDR3 sequence (DNA): TGCAGTGCTAGACGACCCCCGGCTAATGAAAAACTGTTTTTT. This translates into CSARRPPANEKLFF.

This clonotype was recorded many times. In DNA, the CDR3 is TGCAGTGCTAGATCAGGGGGAACCTACGAGCAGTACTTC. This encodes CSARSGGTYEQYF. The rearrangement uses TRBV20-1 and TRBJ2-7, with 7 bases lining up with TRBD1. The trim removed 2 bases at V and 2 bases at J, leaving 3 bases unmatched. CDR3 size: 13 residues. From germline, CDR1 is DFQATT and CDR2 SNEGSKA (reference sequence).

This clonotype has just a few counts. The chain uses TRBV18 and TRBJ2-7; tentatively, D is TRBD2 (5 bases). Germline-derived CDR1 and CDR2 are KGHSH and LQKENI. The length of the CDR3 is 14 residues. V was trimmed by 3 bases and J by 5 bases, leaving 14 bases between them. In DNA form, the CDR3 reads TGTGCCAGCTCACCCGGGGTTAGGAAGGACGAGCAGTACTTC. Encoded protein: CASSPGVRKDEQYF.

This clonotype appeared a few times. This chain uses TRBV7-3 with TRBJ1-1; D unclear. The CDR3 loop spans 13 amino acids. Trimming removed 3 bases from V and 6 bases from J, with 11 bases in between. CDR1 and CDR2 (germline): SGHTA, FQGTGA. Here the CDR3 DNA reads TGTGCCAGCAGCTTGAATTTGGGCGCTGAAGCTTTCTTT. Protein product: CASSLNLGAEAFF.

At least ten counts were recorded for this clonotype. The V and J genes are TRBV12-3 or TRBV12-4 and TRBJ2-1; 9 positions match TRBD2. V dropped 5 bases and J dropped 3; count of bases not matched to a gene: 8. This CDR3 contains 16 residues. The CDR3 nucleotides read TGTGCCAGCAGTCGTTTTAGCGGGAGCGGCTACAATGAGCAGTTCTTC. This encodes CASSRFSGSGYNEQFF.

This clonotype was detected a few times. V and J are TRBV29-1 and TRBJ2-3; TRBD1 is a possible D gene (6 bases). Germline V gene lookup returns CDR1 SQVTM and CDR2 ANQGSEA. V shed 5 bases and J shed 2 bases, with 14 bases lying between them. CDR3 size: 14 residues. Here the CDR3 reads CSVLRQDHTDTQYF. DNA for the CDR3: TGCAGCGTTTTAAGACAGGACCACACAGATACGCAGTATTTT.

The chain carries TRBV5-6 and TRBJ1-1; D remains ambiguous. Germline V lookup: CDR1 SGHDT, CDR2 YYEEEE. V lost 2 bases and J 7 bases, leaving 12 bases between the germline ends. The CDR3 contains 13 residues. The CDR3 DNA reads as TGTGCCAGCAGCTTCTATGACCGCCTTGAAGCTTTCTTT. It encodes CASSFYDRLEAFF.

In its sample, this clonotype was seen a few times. This chain uses TRBV20-1 with TRBJ1-1; D unresolved. This CDR3 is built from 15 residues. Trimming shortened V by 0 bases and J by 5 bases, and 16 bases separated the two germline ends. Germline loops: CDR1 DFQATT, CDR2 SNEGSKA (reference sequence). In DNA form, the CDR3 reads TGCAGTGCTAGAGATCTGGTCAGTGGGTTGACTGAAGCTTTCTTT. This translates into CSARDLVSGLTEAFF.

This clonotype was picked up a small number of times. The chain recombines TRBV10-3 with TRBJ2-3; possibly TRBD2 for D (6 bases). Trimming took off 2 bases at V and 4 bases at J, with 10 bases between the two ends. Germline assignment: CDR1 ENHRY and CDR2 SYGVKD. CDR3 length equals 14 residues. The CDR3 loop is CAISEGRGPDTQYF. CDR3 in DNA: TGTGCCATCAGTGAGGGGCGGGGCCCAGATACGCAGTATTTT.

A few counts support this clonotype. The V and J genes are TRBV5-1 and TRBJ2-1; 8 nucleotides align to TRBD2. This CDR3 has 15 amino acids. With V trimmed by 0 bases and J by 7 bases, 6 bases remained unmatched. Germline-derived CDR1 and CDR2 are SGHRS and YFSETQ. The CDR3 loop reads CASSLDWAGGNEQFF. Here the CDR3 DNA reads TGCGCCAGCAGCTTGGATTGGGCGGGGGGTAATGAGCAGTTCTTC.

As regards this clonotype: One end of the junction fails to match germline, which may point to a read error. The chain links TRBV20-1 to TRBJ2-7; a weak D match, TRBD2 (6 bases). Germline loops: CDR1 DFQATT, CDR2 SNEGSKA (reference sequence). CDR3 size: 12 residues. CDR3: CSARGTLSEQYF. The CDR3 nucleotides are TGCAGTGCGAGAGGGACTCTGTCCGAGCAGTACTTC.

The V and J genes are TRBV15 and TRBJ2-7; a possible D gene is TRBD2 (7 bases). Looked up from germline, CDR1 is LNHNV and CDR2 is YYDKDF (reference sequence). The CDR3 loop spans 14 amino acids. Trimming took off 8 bases at V and 2 bases at J, with 16 bases between the two ends. CDR3 in DNA: TGTGCCACCGGCGTAGCGCGGGGGCCCTACGAGCAGTACTTC. Translating gives CATGVARGPYEQYF.

The chain recombines TRBV4-3 with TRBJ1-2; possibly TRBD1 for D (5 bases). CDR1 is LGHNA, CDR2 YSLEER, per germline. The CDR3 runs 16 residues. Trimming pared 0 bases from V and 13 bases from J, leaving 24 bases between. CDR3 residues: CASSQDWDRKALMSTF. CDR3 DNA sequence: TGCGCCAGCAGCCAAGACTGGGACCGGAAAGCTCTTATGTCCACCTTC.

This clonotype has a handful of counts. The chain employs TRBV6-1 and TRBJ1-5; tentatively, D is TRBD1 (5 bases). V was cut by 5 bases and J by 4 bases, with 18 bases left in between. The CDR3 covers 16 residues. The germline CDR1 and CDR2 sequences are MNHNS and SASEGT. CDR3 protein: CASSPLSGTGNQPQHF. In DNA form, the CDR3 reads TGTGCCAGCAGTCCTCTCTCGGGGACGGGAAATCAGCCCCAGCATTTT.

V gene TRBV7-2 combines with J gene TRBJ2-1; 11 nucleotides align to TRBD2. Germline V lookup: CDR1 SGHTA, CDR2 FQGNSA. Unmatched junction bases numbered 4, after V lost 0 bases and J lost 12 bases. This CDR3 is built from 14 residues. The CDR3 region has the DNA TGTGCCAGCAGCTTAGCTAGCGGGGGGGCCGGGCAGTTCTTC. Protein: CASSLASGGAGQFF.

This clonotype was counted many times. The chain has TRBV27 and TRBJ2-1; 12 bases line up with TRBD1. Germline-derived CDR1 and CDR2 are MNHEY and SMNVEV (reference sequence). This CDR3 has 18 residues. J lost 8 bases, V lost 3 bases, and 14 bases had no gene match. The CDR3 protein is CASSFGTGGPLAFDEQFF. CDR3 in DNA: TGTGCCAGCAGTTTTGGGACAGGGGGCCCCTTAGCCTTCGATGAGCAGTTCTTC.

The chain couples TRBV3-1 to TRBJ2-7; the D gene is possibly TRBD2 (5 bases). Germline CDR1 is LGHDT and CDR2 is YNNKEL (reference sequence). Trimming removed 3 bases at V and 3 bases at J, with 18 bases between. The CDR3 is made up of 16 amino acids. The CDR3 region has the DNA TGTGCCAGCAGCCAGGGCGTGGGCCCGGGGAACTACGAGCAGTACTTC. Protein product: CASSQGVGPGNYEQYF.

This clonotype showed up many times. The genes are TRBV29-1 and TRBJ2-3; the D is unclear. Trimming took 4 bases from V and 3 from J, leaving 8 bases between them. CDR1 and CDR2 (germline): SQVTM, ANQGSEA. This CDR3 has 12 amino acids. DNA for the CDR3: TGCAGCGTTGGACCTGGTACAGATACGCAGTATTTT. This sequence encodes CSVGPGTDTQYF.

This clonotype was detected a few times. The chain links TRBV7-2 to TRBJ1-3; tentative D call: TRBD1 (6 bases). This CDR3 region has 15 residues. Looked up from germline, CDR1 is SGHTA and CDR2 is FQGNSA. The germline V and J ends were trimmed by 3 bases and 2 bases, with 11 bases remaining between them. CDR3 coding DNA: TGTGCCAGCAGCTTCCCCACAGGGACTGGAAACACCATATATTTT. Its protein product is CASSFPTGTGNTIYF.

V usage is TRBV6-5 and J usage is TRBJ2-3; tentative D call: TRBD2 (5 bases). CDR1 is MNHEY, CDR2 SVGAGI, per germline. The CDR3 runs to 15 residues. V lost 4 bases, J lost 3 bases, and 14 bases lay in between. The CDR3 loop reads CASSSRRPGTDTQYF. CDR3 in DNA: TGTGCCAGCAGTTCTAGGCGCCCGGGAACAGATACGCAGTATTTT.